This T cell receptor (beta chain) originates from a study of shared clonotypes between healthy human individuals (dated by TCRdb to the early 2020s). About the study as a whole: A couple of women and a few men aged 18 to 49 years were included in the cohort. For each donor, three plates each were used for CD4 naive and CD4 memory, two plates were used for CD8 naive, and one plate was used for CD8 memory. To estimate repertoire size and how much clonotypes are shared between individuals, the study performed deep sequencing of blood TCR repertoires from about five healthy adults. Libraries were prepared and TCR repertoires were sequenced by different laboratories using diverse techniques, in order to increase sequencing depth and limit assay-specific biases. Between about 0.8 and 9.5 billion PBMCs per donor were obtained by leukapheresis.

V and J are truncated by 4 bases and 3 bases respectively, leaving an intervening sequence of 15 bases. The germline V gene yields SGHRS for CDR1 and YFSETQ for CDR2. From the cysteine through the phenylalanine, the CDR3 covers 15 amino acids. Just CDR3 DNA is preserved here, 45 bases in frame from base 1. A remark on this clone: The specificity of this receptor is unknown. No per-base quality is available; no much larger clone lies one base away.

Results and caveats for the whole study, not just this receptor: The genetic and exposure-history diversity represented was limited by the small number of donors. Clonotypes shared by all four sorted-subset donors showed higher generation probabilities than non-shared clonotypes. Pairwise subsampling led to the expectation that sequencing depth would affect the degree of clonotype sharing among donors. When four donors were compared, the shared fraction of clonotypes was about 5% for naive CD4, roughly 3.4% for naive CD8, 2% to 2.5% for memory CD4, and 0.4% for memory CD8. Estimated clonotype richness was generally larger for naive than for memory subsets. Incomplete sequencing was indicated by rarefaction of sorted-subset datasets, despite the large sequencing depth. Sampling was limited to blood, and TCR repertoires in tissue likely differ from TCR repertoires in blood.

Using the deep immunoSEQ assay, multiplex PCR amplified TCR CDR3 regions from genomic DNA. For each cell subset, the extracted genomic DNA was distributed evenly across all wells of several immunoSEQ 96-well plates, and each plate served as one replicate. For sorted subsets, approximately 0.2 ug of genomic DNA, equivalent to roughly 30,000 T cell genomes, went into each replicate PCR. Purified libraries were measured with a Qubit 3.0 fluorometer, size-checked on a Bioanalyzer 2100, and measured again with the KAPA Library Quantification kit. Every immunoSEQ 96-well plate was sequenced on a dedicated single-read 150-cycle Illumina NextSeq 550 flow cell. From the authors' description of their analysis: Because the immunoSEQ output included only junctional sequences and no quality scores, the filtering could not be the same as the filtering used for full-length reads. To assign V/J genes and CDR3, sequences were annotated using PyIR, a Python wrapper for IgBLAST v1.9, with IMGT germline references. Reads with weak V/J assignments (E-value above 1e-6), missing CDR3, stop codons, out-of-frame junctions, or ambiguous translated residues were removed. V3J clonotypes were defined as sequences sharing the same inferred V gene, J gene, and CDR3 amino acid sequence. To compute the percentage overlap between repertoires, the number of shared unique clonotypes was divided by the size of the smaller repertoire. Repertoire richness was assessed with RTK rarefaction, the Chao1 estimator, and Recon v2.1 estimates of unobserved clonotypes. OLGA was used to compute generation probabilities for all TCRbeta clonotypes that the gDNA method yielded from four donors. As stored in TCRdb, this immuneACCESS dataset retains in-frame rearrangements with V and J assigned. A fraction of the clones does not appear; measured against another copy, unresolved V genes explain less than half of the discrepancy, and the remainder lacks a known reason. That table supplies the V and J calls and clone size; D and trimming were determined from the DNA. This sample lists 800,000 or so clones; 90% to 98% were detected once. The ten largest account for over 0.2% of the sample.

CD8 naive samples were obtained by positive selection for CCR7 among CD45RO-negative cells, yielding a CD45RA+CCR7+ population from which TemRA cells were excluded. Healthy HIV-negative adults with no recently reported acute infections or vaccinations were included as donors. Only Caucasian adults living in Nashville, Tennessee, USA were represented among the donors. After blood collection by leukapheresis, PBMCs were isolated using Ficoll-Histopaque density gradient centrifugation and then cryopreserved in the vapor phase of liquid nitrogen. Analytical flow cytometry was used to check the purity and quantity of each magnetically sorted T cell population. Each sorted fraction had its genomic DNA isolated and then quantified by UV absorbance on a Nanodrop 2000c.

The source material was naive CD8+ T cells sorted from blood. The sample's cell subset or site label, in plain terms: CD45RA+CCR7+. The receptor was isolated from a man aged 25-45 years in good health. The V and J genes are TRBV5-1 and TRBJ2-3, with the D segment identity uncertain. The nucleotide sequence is TGCGCCAGCAGCGAGTTCATGAATCCAACAGATACGCAGTATTTT. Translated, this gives CASSEFMNPTDTQYF.